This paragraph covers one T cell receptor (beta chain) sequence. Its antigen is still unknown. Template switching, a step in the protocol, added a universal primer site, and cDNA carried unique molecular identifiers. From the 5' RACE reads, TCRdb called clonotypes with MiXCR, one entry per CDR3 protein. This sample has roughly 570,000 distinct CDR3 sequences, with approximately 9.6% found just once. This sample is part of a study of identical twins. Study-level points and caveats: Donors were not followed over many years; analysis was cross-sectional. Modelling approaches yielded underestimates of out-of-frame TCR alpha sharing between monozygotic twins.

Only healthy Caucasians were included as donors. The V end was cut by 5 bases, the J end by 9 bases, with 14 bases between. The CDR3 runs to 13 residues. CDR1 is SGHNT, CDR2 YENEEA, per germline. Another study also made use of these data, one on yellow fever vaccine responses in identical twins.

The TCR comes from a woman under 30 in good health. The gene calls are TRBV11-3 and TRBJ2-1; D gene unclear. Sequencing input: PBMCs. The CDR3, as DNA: TGTGCCAGCAGCGCAGAACCGGTAGGTGAGCAGTTCTTC. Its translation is CASSAEPVGEQFF.